Each of the 26 T cell receptor beta chains below was sequenced from the same sample in a study of spatial heterogeneity in lung cancer (dated by TCRdb to between 2019 and 2020). The receptor library was made with 5' RACE. The instrument given in TCRdb is NextSeq 500. The public reads were reanalyzed by TCRdb: fastp trimming at Q25, MiXCR alignment, in-frame beta chains only. Each record represents a unique CDR3 protein, reported with the most common genes and DNA among its rows. This sample holds approximately 90,000 distinct CDR3 sequences; about 9.4% were observed only once. The ten top clones hold 6% to 7.5% of the sample. Sample time point, as interpreted from the label and publication: sample taken at primary tumor resection. For TCR sequencing, whole RNA was extracted from tumor and nontumor lung tissue, or from cryopreserved PBMC samples, and no cell sorting was done. The material was PBMCs, obtained at surgery. The receptors stem from a male donor with early-stage non-small cell lung cancer.

This clonotype was observed a few times. The V and J genes are TRBV14 and TRBJ2-2; D not certain. This CDR3 is 16 amino acids long. CDR1 and CDR2 (germline): SGHDN, FVKESK. Trimming took off 1 base at V and 4 bases at J, with 13 bases between the two ends. In DNA, the CDR3 is TGTGCCAGCAGCCAAGTTCGGCCGATGGGCACCGGGGAGCTGTTTTTT. This codes for CASSQVRPMGTGELFF.

This chain connects TRBV7-3 to TRBJ1-1; D remains ambiguous. This CDR3 is built from 13 residues. V lost 5 bases, J lost 5 bases, and 12 bases lay in between. Germline-derived CDR1 and CDR2 are SGHTA and FQGTGA. CDR3 sequence reads: CASSLDGGTEAFF. CDR3 coding DNA: TGTGCCAGCAGCCTAGATGGAGGTACTGAAGCTTTCTTT. Variable domain in full (rest from reference TRBV7-3 and TRBJ1-1): GAGVSQTPSNKVTEKGKYVELRCDPISGHTALYWYRQSLGQGPEFLIYFQGTGAADDSGLPNDRFFAVRPEGSVSTLKIQRTERGDSAVYLCASSLDGGTEAFFGQGTRLTVV.

The sample holds many counts of this clonotype. The chain uses TRBV6-1 and TRBJ2-2; 8 bases line up with TRBD1. Trimming removed 7 bases from V and 4 bases from J; junction bases left unmatched: 5. Germline assignment: CDR1 MNHNS and CDR2 SASEGT. The CDR3 spans 14 residues. DNA for the CDR3: TGTGCCAGCAACCCGGACAGGGCCACCGGGGAGCTGTTTTTT. Residues: CASNPDRATGELFF.

This clonotype has only a few counts. The chain employs TRBV20-1 and TRBJ1-3, with a weak D call TRBD1 (6 bases). Trimming pared 0 bases from V and 4 bases from J, leaving 10 bases between. Germline CDR1 is DFQATT and CDR2 is SNEGSKA (reference sequence). The CDR3 has 14 amino acids. The CDR3 nucleotides read TGCAGTGCTAGAGAAGGGGGGCTCGGAAACACCATATATTTT. Translation: CSAREGGLGNTIYF.

This sequence joins TRBV18 and TRBJ2-5; D remains unclear. The CDR3 is made up of 14 amino acids. Deletions cut 1 base from V and 4 bases from J, with 10 bases between. Germline V gene lookup returns CDR1 KGHSH and CDR2 LQKENI. This CDR3 reads CASSPLRASETQYF. The CDR3 DNA reads as TGTGCCAGCTCACCACTCAGAGCCTCAGAGACCCAGTACTTC.

In its sample, this clonotype was seen a few times. The rearrangement links TRBV3-1 to TRBJ2-3; D perhaps matches TRBD2 (6 bases). V was cut by 3 bases and J by 4 bases, with 17 bases left in between. CDR3 length equals 16 residues. Germline CDR1 and CDR2: LGHDT and YNNKEL (reference sequence). The CDR3 DNA is TGTGCCAGCAGCCACCGACTAGGGCAGGGCCCAGATACGCAGTATTTT. Amino acid sequence: CASSHRLGQGPDTQYF.

Note on this clonotype: Given a much more abundant clone one base away, this may be a read error. This sequence joins TRBV28 and TRBJ2-2; 7 bases are a match to TRBD1. The CDR3 consists of 15 residues. The germline gives CDR1 MDHEN, CDR2 SYDVKM. The CDR3 sequence: CASTYQGEYTGERFF. The CDR3 DNA sequence: TGTGCCAGCACTTATCAGGGGGAGTACACCGGGGAGCGGTTTTTT. The whole variable domain, remainder taken from reference TRBV28 and TRBJ2-2, is DVKVTQSSRYLVKRTGEKVFLECVQDMDHENMFWYRQDPGLGLRLIYFSYDVKMKEKGDIPEGYSVSREKKERFSLILESASTNQTSMYLCASTYQGEYTGERFFGEGSRLTVL.

There are a few counts of this clonotype. V and J are TRBV10-2 and TRBJ2-2; no clear D gene. This CDR3 spans 14 amino acids. Trimming left V 4 bases short and J 6 bases short, with 12 bases between. The germline V gene has CDR1 WSHSY and CDR2 SAAADI. The CDR3 region is CASSGAIRSGELFF. CDR3 DNA sequence: TGCGCCAGCAGTGGTGCCATAAGGTCCGGGGAGCTGTTTTTT.

This clonotype was observed a handful of times. This chain uses TRBV12-3 or TRBV12-4 with TRBJ2-7; 10 positions match TRBD2. The V segment lost 3 bases and the J segment 5 bases; nucleotides outside the gene matches: 4. The CDR3 consists of 14 residues. Here the CDR3 reads CASSFSGRPHEQYF. As DNA, the CDR3 is TGTGCCAGCAGTTTTAGCGGGAGGCCCCACGAGCAGTACTTC.

Only one count was recorded for this clonotype. This chain links TRBV7-9 with TRBJ1-2; the match to TRBD1 covers 7 bases. The CDR3 contains 13 residues. The V gene end was trimmed by 5 bases and the J gene end by 5 bases; junction bases not matched to a gene: 5. Germline CDR1 is SEHNR and CDR2 is FQNEAQ (reference sequence). In nucleotides, the CDR3 is TGTGCCAGCAGCAAAGACAGGGTTTATGGCTACACCTTC. The encoded protein is CASSKDRVYGYTF.

This clonotype has a count of ten or more. The chain links TRBV5-1 to TRBJ2-7; D possibly uses TRBD1 or TRBD2 (5 bases each). V was shortened by 2 bases and J by 0 bases, with 12 bases between the two germline ends. Germline loops: CDR1 SGHRS, CDR2 YFSETQ. This CDR3 region has 15 residues. CDR3 in DNA: TGCGCCAGCAGCTTTACTCCAGGGAGCTCCTACGAGCAGTACTTC. Amino acids: CASSFTPGSSYEQYF. The full variable domain, in which reference TRBV5-1 and TRBJ2-7 provide the parts outside the CDR3, is KAGVTQTPRYLIKTRGQQVTLSCSPISGHRSVSWYQQTPGQGLQFLFEYFSETQRNKGNFPGRFSGRQFSNSRSEMNVSTLELGDSALYLCASSFTPGSSYEQYFGPGTRLTVT.

The sample holds many counts of this clonotype. The rearrangement joins TRBV5-4 to TRBJ2-3, with 8 nucleotides matching TRBD2. The V gene's germline CDR1 is SGHNT and CDR2 YYREEE (reference sequence). CDR3 length equals 12 residues. Germline trimming cut 10 bases from V and 6 bases from J; bases unmatched to any gene: 7. CDR3 sequence (DNA): TGTGCCGGCGGACAGCGGGGGGATACGCAGTATTTT. Its protein is CAGGQRGDTQYF.

This clonotype was counted between two and nine times. The chain uses TRBV24-1 and TRBJ2-1; TRBD2 aligns across 7 bases. CDR1 is KGHDR and CDR2 is SFDVKD in the germline V gene. Trimming removed 4 bases from V and 3 bases from J; junction bases left unmatched: 11. The CDR3 has 17 residues. In nucleotides, the CDR3 is TGTGCCACCAGTGACTGGAGTGGCGGGAGTGGCTACAATGAGCAGTTCTTC. This sequence encodes CATSDWSGGSGYNEQFF.

The chain links TRBV7-2 to TRBJ2-5; D assignment may be TRBD1 or TRBD2 (5 bases each). This CDR3 spans 12 amino acids. V lost 3 bases and J 9 bases, leaving 11 bases between the germline ends. The germline V gene has CDR1 SGHTA and CDR2 FQGNSA. CDR3 amino acids: CASSFERGAQYF. In DNA form, the CDR3 reads TGTGCCAGCAGCTTCGAACGAGGGGCCCAGTACTTC.

This clonotype was counted a few times. V is TRBV6-1 and J is TRBJ1-4; the match to TRBD1 covers 7 bases. The CDR3 is 16 residues long. Per the germline V gene, CDR1 is MNHNS and CDR2 is SASEGT. V was pared by 10 bases and J by 4 bases, with 15 bases of the junction left unmatched. CDR3 residues: CATRTIGTAFNEKLFF. CDR3 bases: TGTGCCACCCGGACGATTGGGACAGCCTTTAATGAAAAACTGTTTTTT.

This clonotype was seen a few times. CDR3 in amino acids: CASSSKGRTGMDTQYF. The CDR3, as DNA: TGTGCCAGCAGCTCAAAAGGGAGAACAGGGATGGATACGCAGTATTTT. The J gene is TRBJ2-3, the V gene TRBV7-2; a weak D match, TRBD1 (6 bases). Trimming left V 4 bases short and J 6 bases short, with 20 bases between. Germline CDR1 SGHTA, CDR2 FQGNSA. This CDR3 has 16 amino acids. The entire variable domain, with the rest obtained from reference TRBV7-2 and TRBJ2-3, is as follows: GAGVSQSPSNKVTEKGKDVELRCDPISGHTALYWYRQSLGQGLEFLIYFQGNSAPDKSGLPSDRFSAERTGGSVSTLTIQRTQQEDSAVYLCASSSKGRTGMDTQYFGPGTRLTVL.

The chain employs TRBV12-5 and TRBJ2-1, with 9 bases that match TRBD1. CDR3 length: 15 amino acids. The germline gives CDR1 LGHNT, CDR2 FRNRAP. V lost 4 bases to trimming and J lost 8 bases; unmatched junction nucleotides: 9. Written as DNA, the CDR3 is TGTGCTAGTGGTTCCGGGGACAGGGCCGGGGATGAGCAGTTCTTC. This encodes CASGSGDRAGDEQFF.

This clonotype appeared a few times. This rearrangement joins TRBV14 to TRBJ2-1, with TRBD2 matching over 9 bases. J was trimmed by 2 bases and V by 3 bases; bases with no gene match: 2. The CDR3 totals 15 residues. The germline V gene encodes CDR1 SGHDN and CDR2 FVKESK. The CDR3 reads CASSHASGTYNEQFF. Here the CDR3 DNA reads TGTGCCAGCAGCCACGCTAGCGGGACCTACAATGAGCAGTTCTTC.

V usage is TRBV7-8 and J usage is TRBJ2-7, with D perhaps assigned TRBD1 or TRBD2 (5 bases each). V lost 4 bases and J lost 0, with 10 bases in between. CDR3 length: 14 amino acids. From germline, CDR1 is SGHVS and CDR2 FQNEAQ. CDR3 sequence: CASSWGTASYEQYF. The CDR3 region has the DNA TGTGCCAGCAGCTGGGGGACGGCCTCCTACGAGCAGTACTTC.

In this sample, this clonotype turned up many times. The V and J genes are TRBV7-3 and TRBJ2-3; the D is unclear. The CDR3 contains 14 residues. Germline lookup yields CDR1 SGHTA and CDR2 FQGTGA. V lost 2 bases and J 7 bases, leaving 13 bases between the germline ends. CDR3 loop: CASSLGLAANTQYF. CDR3 sequence (DNA): TGTGCCAGCAGCTTAGGTTTGGCGGCTAATACGCAGTATTTT.

Many counts were recorded for this clonotype. The chain recombines TRBV15 with TRBJ2-7, with 9 bases aligning to TRBD1. Trimming at V came to 5 bases and at J to 5 bases, leaving 7 bases not matched to a gene. This CDR3 region has 14 residues. Germline CDR1 LNHNV, CDR2 YYDKDF (reference sequence). The CDR3 reads CATSPRTGVHEQYF. Here the CDR3 DNA reads TGTGCCACCAGCCCACGGACAGGGGTACACGAGCAGTACTTC. The full variable domain, with the rest looked up from reference TRBV15 and TRBJ2-7, is DAMVIQNPRYQVTQFGKPVTLSCSQTLNHNVMYWYQQKSSQAPKLLFHYYDKDFNNEADTPDNFQSRRPNTSFCFLDIRSPGLGDTAMYLCATSPRTGVHEQYFGPGTRLTVT.

This clonotype was detected many times. The chain has TRBV20-1 and TRBJ2-7; the match to TRBD2 covers 9 bases. Germline V lookup: CDR1 DFQATT, CDR2 SNEGSKA (reference sequence). Germline trimming cut 5 bases from V and 0 bases from J; bases unmatched to any gene: 5. This CDR3 has 14 amino acids. This CDR3 reads CSAVAGESSYEQYF. The CDR3 DNA sequence: TGCAGTGCTGTAGCGGGAGAGAGCTCCTACGAGCAGTACTTC.

This clonotype occurred many times. The genes are TRBV19 and TRBJ2-1; D gene ambiguous. Trimming left V 3 bases short and J 2 bases short, with 8 bases between. The CDR3 spans 14 residues. Germline V gene lookup returns CDR1 LNHDA and CDR2 SQIVND (reference sequence). CDR3 bases: TGTGCCAGTAGTATGCCAGGTCCCTACAATGAGCAGTTCTTC. The encoded protein is CASSMPGPYNEQFF.

The chain has TRBV4-3 and TRBJ2-3, with 8 bases identical to TRBD2. The V and J ends lost 0 bases and 4 bases, in that order; junction bases with no gene match: 3. The CDR3 extends over 15 amino acids. Germline V CDR1 and CDR2: LGHNA, YSLEER. CDR3 in DNA: TGCGCCAGCAGCCAAGAGGGACTAGTTGCAGATACGCAGTATTTT. Its translation: CASSQEGLVADTQYF.

The chain is built from TRBV7-7 and TRBJ2-1, with TRBD2 matching 7 bases. CDR1 is SSHAT and CDR2 is FNYEAQ in the germline V gene (reference sequence). V gave up 4 bases and J gave up 7 bases; unmatched junction bases: 10. The CDR3 is made up of 15 amino acids. The DNA for the CDR3 is TGTGCCAGCAGCTCGGGCTGGGGGGGTAGGAATGAGCAGTTCTTC. Translation gives CASSSGWGGRNEQFF.

The chain recombines TRBV20-1 with TRBJ2-7; the match to TRBD1 covers 7 bases. The CDR3 spans 13 residues. The J segment lost 3 bases and the V segment lost 6 bases, leaving 8 bases of the junction unmatched. CDR1 is DFQATT, CDR2 SNEGSKA, per germline (reference sequence). The DNA for the CDR3 is TGCAGTGCCCCGGGACAGACCCACTACGAGCAGTACTTC. Translation: CSAPGQTHYEQYF.